Included here is one T cell receptor beta chain sequence, with context. The entry originates in a study of T cell changes during pregnancy in multiple sclerosis. CDR3 length: 14 residues. Germline loops: CDR1 LGHNA, CDR2 YSLEER. The ends lost 4 bases at V and 3 bases at J; junction bases unmatched: 6. Repertoires were generated with immunoSEQ multiplex PCR, while TCRdb's copy carries only in-frame clones and drops some. The table shows about 65,000 clones, with 85% to 95% occurring only once. The TCR comes from a female donor in good health, enrolled as a control in a pregnancy study. The sample consisted of CD8+ T cells from peripheral blood mononuclear cells, taken in the third trimester of pregnancy. The chain recombines TRBV4-3 with TRBJ2-7, with TRBD2 identical over 7 bases. CDR3 amino acids: CASSLSGGNYEQYF. The CDR3 nucleotides read TGCGCCAGCAGCCTCTCGGGGGGAAACTACGAGCAGTACTTC.